The present TCR beta chain was sequenced within a study of T cell changes during pregnancy in multiple sclerosis. This clone was detected only once. The protocol was immunoSEQ multiplex PCR, while the TCRdb copy is restricted to in-frame clones and leaves out a portion. The sample shows 85,000 to 100,000 clones, roughly 92% of them seen only once. The source of this sequence is a female donor with multiple sclerosis, enrolled in a pregnancy study. The source was peripheral blood, collected in the first trimester of pregnancy.

The CDR3 coding sequence is TGTGCCAGCAGCCAGGACAGGGGGCAATTGGATACGCAGTATTTT. This encodes CASSQDRGQLDTQYF. The chain combines TRBV5-4 with TRBJ2-3; 11 nucleotides line up with TRBD1. The trim removed 4 bases at V and 6 bases at J, leaving 7 bases unmatched. This CDR3 has 15 residues. Per the germline V gene, CDR1 is SGHNT and CDR2 is YYREEE (reference sequence). The whole variable domain, filled in from reference TRBV5-4 and TRBJ2-3, reads ETGVTQSPTHLIKTRGQQVTLRCSSQSGHNTVSWYQQALGQGPQFIFQYYREEENGRGNFPPRFSGLQFPNYSSELNVNALELDDSALYLCASSQDRGQLDTQYFGPGTRLTVL.